The clone carrying this T cell receptor (beta chain) occurred many times. Antigen: not known. RNA transcripts gave rise to amplified TCR beta CDR3 regions. HTBI primers were the set used in a first-round RT-PCR of the TCR CDR3. TCRdb re-called the multiplex PCR reads through MiXCR, storing one row per CDR3 protein. The top ten hold 13% of the sample, which has hundreds of thousands of distinct CDR3 sequences, roughly 15% seen once. This specimen comes from a study of T cells in Graves' hyperthyroidism and ophthalmopathy. Study details: Sampling of peripheral blood happened at initial diagnosis, prior to any treatment.

Pregnant or lactating patients were excluded, as were those with uncontrolled infection or other autoimmune disease. General study points: Ophthalmopathy was model-predicted a median roughly 6.2 months pre-onset.

The germline V gene encodes CDR1 LGHDT and CDR2 YNNKEL (reference sequence). CDR3 length equals 16 residues. Trimming removed 3 bases from V and 7 bases from J, with 22 bases in between. Sequencing was performed on blood. The chain joins TRBV3-1 to TRBJ2-7; possibly TRBD2 for D (5 bases). This TCR was recovered from a man between 18 and 29 years old with Graves' ophthalmopathy. The CDR3 bases are TGTGCCAGCAGCCATGACACTCGGGATTCAGGCGGGGAGCAGTACTTC. Protein sequence: CASSHDTRDSGGEQYF.